Below are 17 T cell receptor beta chains sequenced from a single sample in a study of immune evolution from preneoplasia to lung adenocarcinoma. Using immunoSEQ multiplex PCR, the repertoire was profiled, and TCRdb retains in-frame clones only, with some absent. Of fewer than 12,000 clones listed, roughly 80% were seen once; the top ten hold roughly 3.3%. Sequenced input: FFPE minimally invasive lung adenocarcinoma tissue. These receptors came from a person aged 65-85 years with lung adenocarcinoma.

This clone was observed a single time. The chain couples TRBV5-1 to TRBJ2-1; tentative D call: TRBD1 (5 bases). Germline V lookup: CDR1 SGHRS, CDR2 YFSETQ. Trimming stripped 4 bases from V and 4 bases from J, with 12 bases between. CDR3 size: 14 residues. This chain's CDR3 is CASSDKGIYNEQFF. Here the CDR3 DNA reads TGCGCCAGCAGCGACAAGGGGATTTACAATGAGCAGTTCTTC.

The genes are TRBV19 and TRBJ1-2; D is ambiguous. Trimming left V 3 bases short and J 2 bases short, with 10 bases between. CDR1 LNHDA and CDR2 SQIVND come from the germline V gene (reference sequence). The CDR3 runs to 14 residues. CDR3 protein: CASSMEGTNYGYTF. The CDR3 nucleotides read TGTGCCAGTAGTATGGAAGGAACGAACTATGGCTACACCTTC.

This chain links TRBV5-1 with TRBJ1-1, with 9 nucleotides matching TRBD1. Germline V gives CDR1 SGHRS, CDR2 YFSETQ. This CDR3 is 15 amino acids long. The V segment lost 4 bases and the J segment 4 bases; nucleotides outside the gene matches: 8. CDR3 loop: CASSQTGGIGTEAFF. The DNA of the CDR3 is TGCGCCAGCAGCCAAACAGGGGGCATCGGCACTGAAGCTTTCTTT.

The chain joins TRBV19 to TRBJ1-1; D gene uncertain. The CDR3 covers 14 residues. Looked up from germline, CDR1 is LNHDA and CDR2 is SQIVND (reference sequence). With 3 bases removed from V and 4 bases from J, the gap between germline ends came to 12 bases. CDR3 in DNA: TGTGCCAGTAGTATGATGGGGTTGACCACTGAAGCTTTCTTT. Its protein is CASSMMGLTTEAFF.

As regards this clone: At one boundary the junction diverges from the germline segment, which might be a read error. The genes are TRBV25-1 and TRBJ1-6; no clear D. CDR1 is MGHDK, CDR2 SYGVNS, per germline. CDR3 length equals 16 residues. Written as DNA, the CDR3 is TGTGCCAGCAGTGAATCCGGTAGCTCCTATAATTCACTCCTCCACTTT. As protein: CASSESGSSYNSLLHF.

This clone was counted a single time. V usage is TRBV16 and J usage is TRBJ2-7; 7 bases fit TRBD1. Trimming at V came to 4 bases and at J to 5 bases, leaving 5 bases not matched to a gene. This CDR3 comprises 13 residues. The V gene's germline CDR1 is KGHSY and CDR2 FQNENV. For the CDR3, the DNA is TGTGCCAGCAGCCCGGGACAGTTCAACGAGCAGTACTTC. Its translation is CASSPGQFNEQYF.

The rearrangement joins TRBV7-9 to TRBJ2-5, with a tentative D call TRBD1 (5 bases). The CDR3 spans 13 residues. Trimming stripped 8 bases from V and 5 bases from J, with 15 bases between. Germline CDR1 reads SEHNR; CDR2 reads FQNEAQ (reference sequence). CDR3 residues: CASEKGKGETQYF. DNA for the CDR3: TGTGCCAGCGAAAAGGGGAAGGGCGAGACCCAGTACTTC.

This chain connects TRBV2 to TRBJ2-7; D is unresolved. CDR3 length: 12 residues. The V end lost 7 bases, the J end lost 3 bases, and 10 bases lay between the germline ends. Germline loops: CDR1 SNHLY, CDR2 FYNNEI. The CDR3: CASKNDIYEQYF. The CDR3 DNA follows: TGTGCCAGCAAGAATGATATCTACGAGCAGTACTTC.

The chain carries TRBV30 and TRBJ1-2, with D tentatively TRBD1 (6 bases). The CDR3 runs to 20 residues. V was cut by 1 base and J by 1 base, with 28 bases left in between. Germline CDR1 reads GTSNPN; CDR2 reads SVGIG (reference sequence). The chain's CDR3 is CAWSGENMGRAGAHNYGYTF. The CDR3 bases are TGTGCCTGGAGTGGGGAAAATATGGGAAGGGCAGGGGCCCATAACTATGGCTACACCTTC.

The chain employs TRBV7-8 and TRBJ2-7, with a tentative D call TRBD2 (5 bases). V shed 0 bases and J shed 4 bases, with 10 bases lying between them. Germline V gives CDR1 SGHVS, CDR2 FQNEAQ. The CDR3 contains 14 residues. CDR3 DNA sequence: TGTGCCAGCAGCTTAGCGCGTCGCGGGTACGAGCAGTACTTC. Protein product: CASSLARRGYEQYF.

The chain carries TRBV7-2 and TRBJ2-5; D unresolved. Trimming took off 5 bases at V and 5 bases at J, with 15 bases between the two ends. Germline CDR1 is SGHTA and CDR2 is FQGNSA. This CDR3 is built from 14 residues. The CDR3 reads CASSRSPIGETQYF. The CDR3 nucleotides read TGTGCCAGCAGCCGCAGTCCCATTGGGGAGACCCAGTACTTC.

The chain employs TRBV7-3 and TRBJ2-1, with a possible D match to TRBD2 (6 bases). Germline assignment: CDR1 SGHTA and CDR2 FQGTGA. The CDR3 loop spans 16 amino acids. Trimming stripped 0 bases from V and 2 bases from J, with 11 bases between. The CDR3 bases are TGTGCCAGCAGCTTAACGACGGGGGTGGCCTACAATGAGCAGTTCTTC. It codes for CASSLTTGVAYNEQFF.

This chain connects TRBV2 to TRBJ2-2; D may be TRBD2 (6 bases). The germline V and J ends were trimmed by 7 bases and 4 bases, with 13 bases remaining between them. Germline values: CDR1 SNHLY, CDR2 FYNNEI. This CDR3 spans 14 amino acids. CDR3 sequence reads: CASKVGGGTGELFF. DNA of the CDR3: TGTGCCAGCAAAGTGGGGGGAGGCACCGGGGAGCTGTTTTTT.

This clone was seen only a few times. Other DNA sequences in this specimen translate into the identical CDR3. This chain connects TRBV5-1 to TRBJ2-7; TRBD2 matches 10 bases. The CDR3 sequence is 16 residues long. Per the germline V gene, CDR1 is SGHRS and CDR2 is YFSETQ. After removal of 0 bases from V and 5 bases from J, the junction contained 8 bases not matched to a gene. CDR3 residues: CASSLGPGTSDNEQYF. The CDR3, as DNA: TGCGCCAGCAGCTTGGGGCCCGGGACTAGCGACAACGAGCAGTACTTC.

The gene calls are TRBV10-3 and TRBJ2-3, with D perhaps matching TRBD1 (5 bases). Trimming left V 2 bases short and J 0 bases short, with 9 bases between. Germline CDR1 ENHRY, CDR2 SYGVKD. The CDR3 covers 15 residues. CDR3 nucleotide sequence: TGTGCCATCAGTGAGCCCCAGGGTAGCACAGATACGCAGTATTTT. Its translation: CAISEPQGSTDTQYF.

The chain recombines TRBV10-2 with TRBJ2-2, with 8 bases matching TRBD2. Per germline, CDR1 WSHSY and CDR2 SAAADI. V shed 4 bases and J 1 base; nucleotides not matched to a gene: 5. This CDR3 has 16 amino acids. The CDR3 bases are TGCGCCAGCAGTGCCTTAGCGGGGAGGAACACCGGGGAGCTGTTTTTT. It codes for CASSALAGRNTGELFF.

Comments on this clone: The junction departs from the called germline gene at one end, perhaps through a read error. The chain combines TRBV7-7 with TRBJ2-5; TRBD2 might be the D (7 bases). The germline CDR1 and CDR2 sequences are SSHAT and FNYEAQ (reference sequence). This CDR3 spans 15 amino acids. As DNA, the CDR3 is TGTGCTAGCAGCTTAGGGGGGGCGGATATGGAGACCCAGTACTTC. It yields the protein CASSLGGADMETQYF.